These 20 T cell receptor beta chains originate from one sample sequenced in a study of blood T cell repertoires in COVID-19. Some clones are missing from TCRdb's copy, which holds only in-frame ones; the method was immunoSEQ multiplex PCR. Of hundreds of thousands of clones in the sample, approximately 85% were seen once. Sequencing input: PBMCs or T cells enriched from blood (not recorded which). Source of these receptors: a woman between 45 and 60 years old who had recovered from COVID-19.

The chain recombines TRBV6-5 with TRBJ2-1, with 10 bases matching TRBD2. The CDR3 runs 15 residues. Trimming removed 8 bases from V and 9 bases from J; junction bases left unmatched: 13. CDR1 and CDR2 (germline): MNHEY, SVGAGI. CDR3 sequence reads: CASCWLAGVGGEQFF. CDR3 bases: TGTGCCAGCTGTTGGCTAGCGGGAGTCGGGGGTGAGCAGTTCTTC.

The CDR3 loop is CASSLETGVAGELFF. DNA of the CDR3: TGTGCCAGCAGCTTGGAGACAGGGGTTGCCGGGGAGCTGTTTTTT. This chain joins TRBV5-4 and TRBJ2-2; 8 positions agree with TRBD1. CDR3 length: 15 residues. Trimming at V came to 0 bases and at J to 6 bases, leaving 4 bases not matched to a gene. Per the germline V gene, CDR1 is SGHNT and CDR2 is YYREEE (reference sequence). The whole variable domain, filled in from reference TRBV5-4 and TRBJ2-2, reads ETGVTQSPTHLIKTRGQQVTLRCSSQSGHNTVSWYQQALGQGPQFIFQYYREEENGRGNFPPRFSGLQFPNYSSELNVNALELDDSALYLCASSLETGVAGELFFGEGSRLTVL.

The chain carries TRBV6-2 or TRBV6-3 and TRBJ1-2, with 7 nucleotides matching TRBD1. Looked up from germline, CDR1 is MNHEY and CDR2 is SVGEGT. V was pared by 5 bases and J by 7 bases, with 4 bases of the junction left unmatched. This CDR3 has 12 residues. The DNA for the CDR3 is TGTGCCAGCAGTACTCGGGACAGTGGCTACACCTTC. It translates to CASSTRDSGYTF.

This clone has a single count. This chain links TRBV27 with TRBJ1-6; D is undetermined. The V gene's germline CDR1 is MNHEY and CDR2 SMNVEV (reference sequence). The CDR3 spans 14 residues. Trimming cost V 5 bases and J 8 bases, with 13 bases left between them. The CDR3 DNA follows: TGTGCCAGCAGTCTCTATGGGCGGGATTCACCCCTCCACTTT. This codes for CASSLYGRDSPLHF.

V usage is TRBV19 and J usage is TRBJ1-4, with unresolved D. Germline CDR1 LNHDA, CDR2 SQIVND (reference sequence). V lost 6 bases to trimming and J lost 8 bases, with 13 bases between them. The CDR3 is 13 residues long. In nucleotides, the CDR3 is TGTGCCAGTAGAAGACTAGGCTTGGAAAAACTGTTTTTT. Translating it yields CASRRLGLEKLFF.

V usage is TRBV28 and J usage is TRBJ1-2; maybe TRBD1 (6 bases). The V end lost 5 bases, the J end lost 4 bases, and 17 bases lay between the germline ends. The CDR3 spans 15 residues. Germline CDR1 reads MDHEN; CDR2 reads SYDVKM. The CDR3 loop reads CASSTSRGVVYGYTF. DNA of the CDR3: TGTGCCAGCAGTACTTCCAGGGGAGTCGTCTATGGCTACACCTTC.

CDR3 sequence (DNA): TGTGCCAGCTCTCCCGGGACTCGGGAGACCCAGTACTTC. It codes for CASSPGTRETQYF. V and J are TRBV18 and TRBJ2-5; D possibly corresponds to TRBD2 (6 bases). Germline loops: CDR1 KGHSH, CDR2 LQKENI. This CDR3 has 13 amino acids. V dropped 6 bases and J dropped 5 bases, with 13 bases sitting between them.

CDR3 residues: CASSPTTGLGSPLHF. In DNA form, the CDR3 reads TGCGCCAGCAGCCCAACCACAGGGTTGGGTTCACCCCTCCACTTT. The chain carries TRBV4-3 and TRBJ1-6; a possible D gene is TRBD1 (6 bases). With 4 bases removed from V and 9 bases from J, the gap between germline ends came to 16 bases. Per germline, CDR1 LGHNA and CDR2 YSLEER. This CDR3 spans 15 amino acids.

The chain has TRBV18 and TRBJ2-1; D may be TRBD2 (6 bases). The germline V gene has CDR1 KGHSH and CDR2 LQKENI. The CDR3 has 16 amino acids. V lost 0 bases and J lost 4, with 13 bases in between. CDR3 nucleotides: TGTGCCAGCTCACCACCCTCGGGACTCTCATACAATGAGCAGTTCTTC. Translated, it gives CASSPPSGLSYNEQFF.

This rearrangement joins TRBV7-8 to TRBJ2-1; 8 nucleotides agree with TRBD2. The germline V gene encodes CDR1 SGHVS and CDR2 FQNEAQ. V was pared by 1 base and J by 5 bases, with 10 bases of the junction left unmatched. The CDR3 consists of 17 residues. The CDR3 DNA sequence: TGTGCCAGCAGCTTAGTCGGTCGCGGGAGGTCCCACAATGAGCAGTTCTTC. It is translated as CASSLVGRGRSHNEQFF.

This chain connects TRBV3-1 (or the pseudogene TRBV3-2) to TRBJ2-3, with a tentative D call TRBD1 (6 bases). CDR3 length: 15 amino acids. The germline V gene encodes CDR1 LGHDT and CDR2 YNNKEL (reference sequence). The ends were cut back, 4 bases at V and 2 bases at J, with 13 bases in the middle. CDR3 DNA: TGTGCCAGCAGCCTATCAGGGGCCCCCACAGATACGCAGTATTTT. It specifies CASSLSGAPTDTQYF.

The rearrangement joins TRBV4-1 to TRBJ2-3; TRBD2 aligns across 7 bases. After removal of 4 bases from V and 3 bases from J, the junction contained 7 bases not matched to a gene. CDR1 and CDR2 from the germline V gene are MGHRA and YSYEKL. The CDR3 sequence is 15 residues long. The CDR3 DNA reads TGCGCCAGCAGCCCGGGGAGGGGAGGTACAGATACGCAGTATTTT. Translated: CASSPGRGGTDTQYF.

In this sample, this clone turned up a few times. This CDR3 is CSVELDLWRDGAFF. For the CDR3, the DNA is TGCAGCGTTGAATTAGACCTTTGGAGGGATGGAGCTTTCTTT. This chain links TRBV29-1 with TRBJ1-1; D is ambiguous. The germline V gene has CDR1 SQVTM and CDR2 ANQGSEA. The CDR3 is 14 amino acids. V was trimmed by 2 bases and J by 10 bases, leaving 20 bases between them.

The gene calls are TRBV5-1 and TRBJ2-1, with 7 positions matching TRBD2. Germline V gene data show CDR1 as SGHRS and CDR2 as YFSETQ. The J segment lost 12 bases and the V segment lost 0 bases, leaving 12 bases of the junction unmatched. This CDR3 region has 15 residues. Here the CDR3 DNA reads TGCGCCAGCAGCTTGGAGGGAGGGGAAGGAGCACGGCAGTTCTTC. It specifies CASSLEGGEGARQFF.

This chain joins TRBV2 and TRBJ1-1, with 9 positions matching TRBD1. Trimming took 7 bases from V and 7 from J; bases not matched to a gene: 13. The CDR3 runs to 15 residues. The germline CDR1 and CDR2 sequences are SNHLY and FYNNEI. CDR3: CASTWSGQGRGEAFF. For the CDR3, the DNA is TGTGCCAGCACGTGGTCGGGACAGGGAAGGGGTGAAGCTTTCTTT.

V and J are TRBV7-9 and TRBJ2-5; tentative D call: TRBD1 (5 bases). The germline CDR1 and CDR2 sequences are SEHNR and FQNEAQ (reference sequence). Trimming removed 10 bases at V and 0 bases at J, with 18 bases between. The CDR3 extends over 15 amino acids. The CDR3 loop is CATHRDSLYQETQYF. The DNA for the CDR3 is TGTGCCACCCACCGAGACAGCTTGTACCAAGAGACCCAGTACTTC.

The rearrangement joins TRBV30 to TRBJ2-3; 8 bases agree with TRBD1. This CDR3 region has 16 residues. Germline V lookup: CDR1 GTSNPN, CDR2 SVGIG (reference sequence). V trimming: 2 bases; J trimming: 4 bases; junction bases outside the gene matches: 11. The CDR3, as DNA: TGTGCCTGGAGTTCCACGGACAGGGTGTTTGCAGATACGCAGTATTTT. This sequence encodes CAWSSTDRVFADTQYF.

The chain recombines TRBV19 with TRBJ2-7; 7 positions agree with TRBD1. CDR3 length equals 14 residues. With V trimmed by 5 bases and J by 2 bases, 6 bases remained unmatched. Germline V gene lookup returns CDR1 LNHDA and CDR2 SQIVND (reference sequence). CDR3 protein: CASSAGTAAYEQYF. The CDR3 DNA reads TGTGCCAGTAGTGCCGGGACAGCTGCCTACGAGCAGTACTTC.

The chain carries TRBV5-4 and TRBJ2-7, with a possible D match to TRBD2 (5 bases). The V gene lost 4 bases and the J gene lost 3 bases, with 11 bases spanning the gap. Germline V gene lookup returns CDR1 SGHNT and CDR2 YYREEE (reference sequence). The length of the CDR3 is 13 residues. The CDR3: CASSPPGNYEQYF. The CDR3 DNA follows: TGTGCCAGCAGCCCTCCGGGGAACTACGAGCAGTACTTC.

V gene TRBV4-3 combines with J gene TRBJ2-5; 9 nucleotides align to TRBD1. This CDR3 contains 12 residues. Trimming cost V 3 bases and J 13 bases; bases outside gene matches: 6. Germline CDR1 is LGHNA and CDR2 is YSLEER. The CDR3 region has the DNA TGCGCCAGCAGCCACGGGACAGGGATTCCGTACTTC. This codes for CASSHGTGIPYF.